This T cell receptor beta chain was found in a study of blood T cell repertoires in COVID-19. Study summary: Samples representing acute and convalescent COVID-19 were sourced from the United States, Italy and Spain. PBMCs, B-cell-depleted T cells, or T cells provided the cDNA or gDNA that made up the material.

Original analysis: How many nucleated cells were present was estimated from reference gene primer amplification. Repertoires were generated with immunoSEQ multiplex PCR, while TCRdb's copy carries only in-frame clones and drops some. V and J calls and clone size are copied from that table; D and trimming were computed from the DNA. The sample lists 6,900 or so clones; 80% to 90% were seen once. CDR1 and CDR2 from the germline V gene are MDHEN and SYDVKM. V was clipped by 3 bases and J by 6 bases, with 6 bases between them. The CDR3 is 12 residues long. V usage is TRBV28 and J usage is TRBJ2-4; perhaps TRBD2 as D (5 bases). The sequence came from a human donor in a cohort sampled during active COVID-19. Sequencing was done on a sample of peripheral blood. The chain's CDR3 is CASSLGANIQYF. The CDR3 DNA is TGTGCCAGCAGTTTGGGAGCAAACATTCAGTACTTC.